Described below is a single TCR beta chain sequence and its context. This clonotype turned up a few times. Its antigen is still unknown. Qualities for individual bases were not recorded, and no much larger clone is one base off. From the cysteine up to the phenylalanine, the CDR3 has a length of 19 residues. Of all the DNA, just the CDR3 is kept, 57 bases in frame from base 1. The CDR1 and CDR2 encoded by the germline V gene are MGHRA and YSYEKL. Unmatched junction bases come to 19, with V trimmed by 0 bases and J by 11 bases. This record comes from a study of blood T cells in healthy people across ages (dated by TCRdb to the mid-2010s). Concerning the study at large: In model experiments, template switching captured about one uniquely barcoded TCR beta cDNA molecule for every two T cells. To track age-related changes in TCR beta repertoire diversity, the study relied on deep sequencing normalized with unique cDNA molecular identifiers. The donors were divided into four age groups: young (average 16 years), middle-aged (about 41), aged (approximately 59) and long-lived (roughly 86). To avoid experimental bias, donors of different ages were distributed randomly across sequencing lanes. The study analyzed two additional independent replicas of 1 million unique cDNA reads from the same blood draw for two donors, one aged 18 to 30 and one aged 80 or older. What the work shows at the level of the full study, not this receptor alone: Because profiling used bulk unsorted PBMCs, naive and antigen-experienced compartments could not be compared conclusively. Total diversity estimates from one million sequenced T cells were considered lower bounds and underestimates. Because the CMV infection status of the donors was unknown, age-related changes in expanded clonotypes may potentially have been confounded. Compared with the aged group, the long-lived group had more naive CD4+ T cells, fewer expanded clones and increased TCR diversity, suggesting age selection. Observed TCR beta diversity correlated strongly with the percentage of naive T cells measured by flow cytometry. Observed TCR beta diversity per million T cells fell roughly linearly with age, and a significant reduction was already apparent by age about 43.

Systemically healthy Caucasian individuals from Russia, around 39 in total and aged about 6 to 95 years, were included as donors. Around 10 milliliters of peripheral blood were collected from each donor into EDTA-treated Vacutainer tubes. Ficoll-Paque density-gradient centrifugation was used to isolate PBMCs, with at least 6 million per sample. Total RNA was extracted from PBMCs with Trizol reagent, with at least 5.5 micrograms obtained per sample. For every donor, an aliquot of PBMCs went through flow cytometry to measure the percentages of naive CD45RAhigh/CD27high T cells. The protocol used for the library was 5' RACE. Sequencing instrument: Illumina HiSeq 2500. A second roughly 6 to 12 cycle PCR used a sample-barcoded 5' primer and a J-beta primer mix. Each TCR beta cDNA molecule received a unique molecular identifier from a template-switch 5' adaptor carrying 12 random nucleotides. Each sample yielded at least 3 million CDR3-containing paired-end reads. The Mint cDNA synthesis kit, primed by a TRBC-specific oligonucleotide, was used to synthesize first-strand cDNA from all RNA. All cDNA was treated with uracil-DNA glycosylase and then went through a first 18-cycle PCR with the universal primers M1SS and BC2_uni_R. The study's own analysis went as follows. For normalization, 1 million high-quality reads were randomly selected from each sample, with every read carrying a distinct molecular identifier. Instead of being binned into consensus sequences, reads that shared molecular identifiers were thrown out. CDR3 identification, clonotype clustering and error correction used MiTCR with a Q25 quality threshold and the strictest error-elimination algorithm. A nonparametric unseen species model with Euler transformation was used to estimate lower-bound total TCR beta diversity. TCRdb ran its own pipeline on the public reads, namely fastp trimming at Q25 and MiXCR clone calling, and kept in-frame beta chains. Each entry merges the rows of one CDR3 protein and shows their most common DNA and genes. The V and J calls follow TCRdb's processing rather than the paper's. The sample contains nearly 1 million distinct CDR3 sequences, roughly half of them found a single time. The ten largest account for over 20% of the sample.

Sequencing was carried out using blood. The chain is assembled from TRBV4-1 and TRBJ2-3, and TRBD2 aligns with 11 junction nucleotides. This TCR was recovered from a woman aged 55-70 years in good health. The CDR3 in this case is CASSQDPDRLAGWVRVQYF. The nucleotide sequence is TGCGCCAGCAGCCAAGATCCCGATCGACTAGCGGGATGGGTGCGTGTGCAGTATTTT.